This TCR beta chain came from a study of T cell responses to AZD1222 COVID-19 vaccine. The study's findings and limits: Regions 160-218 and 743-854 dominated among vaccine-associated CD4 TCRs spanning spike. White British donors predominated, females outnumbered males, and clonal diversity was possibly underestimated.

Remarks on this clone: Its matching antigen is unknown.

Germline trimming cut 5 bases from V and 7 bases from J; bases unmatched to any gene: 9. CDR1 is SGHRS and CDR2 is YFSETQ in the germline V gene. The CDR3 has 14 residues. TCRdb's table, derived via immunoSEQ multiplex PCR, lists solely in-frame clones and lacks some. The table has some 120,000 clones, 88% seen once; the top ten hold 7.6%. The sample consisted of peripheral blood, taken on day 0 of AZD1222 vaccination. The V call is TRBV5-1, the J call TRBJ2-7, with 10 bases matching TRBD1. The receptor's source is an adult in good health. The CDR3 region is CASSRTGTGDEQYF. CDR3 coding DNA: TGCGCCAGCAGTAGAACCGGGACAGGGGATGAGCAGTACTTC.